The T cell receptor beta chain under discussion was sequenced for a study of blood T cell repertoires in COVID-19. Points on this clone: The sample has other DNA sequences that encode this CDR3 too.

Method: immunoSEQ multiplex PCR; TCRdb's copy keeps in-frame clones and lacks some. This table holds roughly 300,000 clones, approximately 92% found once. Trimming removed 6 bases from V and 5 bases from J, with 13 bases in between. The CDR3 is made up of 13 amino acids. Germline lookup yields CDR1 MDHEN and CDR2 SYDVKM. Sequencing was carried out using PBMCs or T cells enriched from blood (not recorded which). This TCR derives from a woman in her twenties or thirties who had recovered from COVID-19. The chain employs TRBV28 and TRBJ2-5; D is possibly TRBD2 (6 bases). The CDR3 DNA sequence: TGTGCCAGCAGCTTAGGGAGGTTGGAGACCCAGTACTTC. Protein sequence: CASSLGRLETQYF. Combining the CDR3 with reference TRBV28 and TRBJ2-5 gives the whole variable domain DVKVTQSSRYLVKRTGEKVFLECVQDMDHENMFWYRQDPGLGLRLIYFSYDVKMKEKGDIPEGYSVSREKKERFSLILESASTNQTSMYLCASSLGRLETQYFGPGTRLLVL.